The clone carrying this TCR beta chain is judged medium-sized. The SP2 primer and nested alpha and beta constant region primers amplified ligated cDNA in four rounds. From the 5' RACE reads, TCRdb called clonotypes with MiXCR, one entry per CDR3 protein. There are about 32,000 distinct CDR3 sequences in the sample; around 15% occur only once, and around 2.5% lies in the top ten. The CDR3 spans 14 residues. V lost 3 bases and J lost 6, with 13 bases in between. In germline, CDR1 is ENHRY, CDR2 SYGVKD. This record belongs to a study of naive and memory T cell subsets. A UMI-containing oligonucleotide was joined by 3' ligation to the TCR cDNA template.

This sequence was found in a female donor in good health. V usage is TRBV10-3 and J usage is TRBJ2-3; tentative D call: TRBD1 (5 bases). CDR3 bases: TGTGCCATCAGTGACGGCAGGGTATGGGATACGCAGTATTTT. The encoded protein is CAISDGRVWDTQYF.